This TCR beta chain emerged from a study of shared clonotypes between healthy human individuals. Profiled with immunoSEQ multiplex PCR; TCRdb holds only in-frame clones, not every one. The sample gives 950,000 to 1,300,000 clones, around 74% of which show up once; about 1.5% is in the top ten. The V and J ends lost 0 bases and 1 base respectively, with 11 bases between them. Germline loops: CDR1 SGHKS, CDR2 YYEKEE (reference sequence). This CDR3 has 16 residues. In its sample, this clone was seen once. Sequenced input: memory CD4+ T cells sorted from blood. Subset: CD45RA-negative fraction. The TCR comes from a man younger than 30 in good health. V gene TRBV5-5 combines with J gene TRBJ2-1; D is unclear. The CDR3 DNA reads TGTGCCAGCAGCTTGGCCCCACAACATTCCTACAATGAGCAGTTCTTC. It encodes CASSLAPQHSYNEQFF.